Detailed here is one TCR beta chain. This sample was included in a study of blood T cell repertoires in COVID-19. This table comes from immunoSEQ multiplex PCR, and its TCRdb copy is limited to in-frame clones, with some not included. The profile shows some 390,000 clones, approximately 89% of them singletons. CDR3 size: 17 residues. The V segment lost 7 bases and the J segment 4 bases; nucleotides outside the gene matches: 13. CDR1 and CDR2 (germline): LNHDA, SQIVND (reference sequence). The source of this sequence is a woman aged 60-70 years with COVID-19, enrolled during active disease. J is TRBJ1-6 and V is TRBV19; 7 bases are a match to TRBD1. The sequenced sample was peripheral blood. The CDR3 loop is CASNPGQPTEYNSPLHF. CDR3 sequence (DNA): TGTGCCAGTAACCCGGGACAGCCGACAGAGTATAATTCACCCCTCCACTTT. Based on the CDR3 plus reference TRBV19 and TRBJ1-6, the full variable domain is DGGITQSPKYLFRKEGQNVTLSCEQNLNHDAMYWYRQDPGQGLRLIYYSQIVNDFQKGDIAEGYSVSREKKESFPLTVTSAQKNPTAFYLCASNPGQPTEYNSPLHFGNGTRLTVT.